This T cell receptor beta chain is drawn from a study of cytomegalovirus exposure and HLA in healthy donors. V gave up 8 bases and J gave up 8 bases; unmatched junction bases: 16. The CDR3 has 16 residues. Germline-derived CDR1 and CDR2 are LNHDA and SQIVND (reference sequence). The method was immunoSEQ multiplex PCR; TCRdb's version includes in-frame clones alone and lacks a portion of them. The sample shows some 270,000 clones, 65% to 90% of them seen only once. To note about this clone: Its cognate antigen is unknown.

Study results and limitations: Subsequent analysis showed first-cohort TCR clusters tending to co-occur in some 120 validation repertoires.

From the 120-subject validation cohort, which was separate from the approximately 720-subject first cohort, the donors were drawn. The receptor comes from a woman between 18 and 29 years old in good health and CMV-seronegative. Sequenced: PBMCs. The rearrangement uses TRBV19 and TRBJ1-4; TRBD1 agrees at 8 bases. CDR3 DNA: TGTGCCAGTTCTGGCCAAACAGGGGGGGGTGTAGAAAAACTGTTTTTT. This gives the protein CASSGQTGGGVEKLFF.